The TCR beta chain described here comes from a study of regulatory T cells in long-lasting Graves disease (dated by TCRdb to the early 2020s). The study in broad terms: Antithyroid drugs had been taken for less than 3 months by newly diagnosed Graves' disease patients. Persistent Graves' disease patients were compared with newly diagnosed Graves' disease patients by peripheral blood TCR sequencing and RNA sequencing. The study was conducted in China and was registered as a clinical trial. TCR sequencing covered 13 persistent and around 20 newly diagnosed Graves' disease patients, 33 samples in total.

Sequences SGHTA (CDR1) and FQGNSA (CDR2) are obtained from the germline V gene. The CDR3 has 13 amino acids, counting the end cysteine and phenylalanine. CDR3 DNA only is kept here, 39 bases in frame from base 1. V ends up 5 bases short and J 4 bases short, with an unmatched junction base count of 3. Library creation used multiplex PCR. The sequencer listed for this sample is Illumina HiSeq 4000. TCR beta libraries were built with iRepertoire HTBI primers and Arm-PCR amplification of CDR3 regions. Gel purification was performed on PCR products prior to sequencing. The paper's processing steps were these. Gene usage analysis of CDR3 amino acid clonotypes used the 62 TRBV and more than 13 TRBJ segments found across samples. COPE and FqMerger were used to merge the filtered high-quality paired reads into contigs. BLAST was used to align contigs to the IMGT TRBV, TRBD and TRBJ reference genes, and CDR3 was defined following IMGT. Clonotypes above 0.1% frequency were classified as highly expanded clones. Shannon entropy was used to measure repertoire diversity, and the Gini coefficient was used to measure V-J evenness. Clonotypes shared by more than one individual were considered public. TCRdb reprocessing: public reads trimmed at Q25 with fastp, clones called with MiXCR, in-frame beta chains kept. CDR3 protein sequences are deduplicated, and each keeps its most common genes and DNA. TCRdb's processing, not the authors', yielded these V and J calls. In this sample the table shows around 420,000 distinct CDR3 sequences, over 14% of which occur a single time. In total, the top ten clones hold approximately 7.8% of the sample.

The investigation overall reported the following: Persistent patients shared more public clonotypes among themselves (2,741) than newly diagnosed patients did (about 970). Peripheral blood alone was examined, since thyroid tissue, which constituted the primary lesion, could not be accessed. Persistent Graves' disease patients showed lower TCR Shannon entropy and fewer highly expanded clones than newly diagnosed patients, suggesting clonal expansion. Preferential use of TRBV28, TRBJ1-2 and TRBJ2-5 was observed in persistent disease, whereas TRBV20-1 and TRBJ2-1 were favored in newly diagnosed disease. As a limitation, the authors acknowledged that the small sample size may reduce accuracy. Only the TCR beta chain was sequenced and analyzed.

Ten or more counts support this clonotype. Which antigen it targets is not known. Nothing much larger sits one base from this clone, and base qualities are not available. The sample's time point label, decoded: newly diagnosed GD, antithyroid drugs for less than 3 months. For both TCR sequencing and RNA sequencing, RNA was extracted from PBMCs in TRIzol. Graves' disease was diagnosed according to American Thyroid Association guidelines. Patients were recruited from an endocrinology department in Xi'an, China. From each patient, roughly 9 milliliters of peripheral blood was collected into an EDTA anticoagulant tube. Ficoll Paque Plus density gradient separation was used to isolate PBMCs, and no further T cell sorting was performed. RNA quality was checked with an Agilent 2100 Bioanalyzer and agarose gel, and concentration with a NanoDrop 2000. In addition, the sample was reused for a study of T cells in Graves' hyperthyroidism and ophthalmopathy. Per that second paper: Graves' hyperthyroidism was defined as stable when no progression to ophthalmopathy occurred over 18 months of follow-up. The hyperthyroidism patients were between 18 and 65 years old and newly diagnosed, with a disease duration of less than 2 months. Exclusion was applied to patients with uncontrolled infections, other autoimmune diseases, pregnancy or lactation. Diagnoses were established on the basis of clinical symptoms, serum thyroxine and TRAb, thyroid ultrasound, and orbital computed tomography. The TCR CDR3 was subjected to a first round of RT-PCR using the HTBI primer set and the Qiagen OneStep RT-PCR kit. Blood samples also contained most of the expanded thyroid clonotypes (frequency above 0.001), which suggests that blood repertoires may reflect thyroid immune responses. In cross-validation, a model built on a 13 V-J signature told ophthalmopathy apart from stable hyperthyroidism with under 90% sensitivity and 81% to 82% specificity, and in testing the same model reached 80%/75%. In validation, the model predicted progression to ophthalmopathy with approximately 71% sensitivity and about 72% specificity, a median of 6.5 months before onset. To identify distinguishing TCR V-J signatures, a discovery cohort of about a hundred patients was used, comprising 43 with Graves' ophthalmopathy and 57 with stable Graves' hyperthyroidism. Prospective prediction of ophthalmopathy was tested in an independent validation cohort of 18 to 20 hyperthyroidism patients and 17 patients who later progressed to ophthalmopathy. The approximately 95 discovery patients were divided at random into training and test sets in a 7:3 ratio. In addition, the study compared T-cell repertoires in thyroid tissue and in blood from over 5 Graves' hyperthyroidism patients. Following sampling, methimazole starting at 30 mg daily was given to hyperthyroidism patients, and high-dose intravenous methylprednisolone was given to ophthalmopathy patients. A second multiplex PCR round built the libraries, followed by size selection and purification. Libraries were sequenced paired-end with 100 bp reads on an Illumina HiSeq2000. SOAPnuke was used to process the raw data, throwing out any read that contained adapters or uncalled bases, had a mean Phred below 15, or lacked an exact constant-primer or identifier match. COPE v1.2.5 was used to merge the high-quality paired reads, and each unique nucleotide sequence was defined as a clonotype. MiTCR v1.1 was used to align clonotypes to the IMGT TRBV, TRBD and TRBJ reference segments. The analysis was restricted to V-J combinations with a frequency above 0.0001, which together covered 99.2% of the repertoires. The TCS score was defined as the ratio of F50 (clonal expansion) to E x V (chaos), calculated using BLOSUM62-based TCRdist between CDR3 peptides within each V-J. Welch's t-statistics and random forest reduced around 550 V-J features to roughly 13, which were used in a naive Bayes classifier (R e1071). No statistical method was used to fix the sample size in advance, and group allocation was not hidden from the investigators. The paper reports TCR Vbeta CDR3 sequencing of approximately 130 peripheral blood samples: approximately 43 ophthalmopathy, approximately 74 hyperthyroidism and around 17 progressor patients.

The sequence was collected from a woman in her thirties or forties with Graves disease. Donor details come from another sample of the same person, matched by shared clones. The starting material was peripheral blood mononuclear cells (PBMCs), obtained at new diagnosis, from a patient treated with antithyroid drugs. The V and J genes are TRBV7-2 and TRBJ2-3, and 7 bases in between align with TRBD2. The DNA is TGTGCCAGCAGCGGGAGGGTATCAGATACGCAGTATTTT. This is translated as CASSGRVSDTQYF.